This T cell receptor beta chain is from a study of shared clonotypes between healthy human individuals. Study-wide points: As a rule, naive subsets had a larger estimated richness than memory subsets. All-four-donor shared clonotypes had higher generation probabilities than non-shared clonotypes did.

Naive CD8 cells lacked CD45RO, underwent positive selection for CCR7 and left out terminally differentiated effector memory CD45RA+ cells. CDR1 is SGHRS and CDR2 is YFSETQ in the germline V gene. The CDR3 length is 16 residues. Between the trimmed V and J ends, which lost 3 bases and 3 bases, there was a span of 15 bases. Points on this clone: Its antigen is not known.

Each replicate PCR on the sorted subsets used approximately 200 ng DNA (around 30,000 T cell genomes). Authors' analysis steps: ImmunoSEQ sequences covered only the junction and lacked quality scores; filtering therefore differed. Sequencing was performed with immunoSEQ multiplex PCR; in TCRdb, only in-frame clones are kept and a portion is missing. V, J and clone size are taken as reported in that table, and D and trimming were inferred from the DNA itself. Here the sample spans about 1,900,000 clones, approximately 95% being singletons. The sequenced sample was naive CD8+ T cells sorted from blood. This receptor was obtained from a man younger than 35 in good health. The gene calls are TRBV5-1 and TRBJ2-2; D may match TRBD1 or TRBD2 (7 bases each). CDR3 loop: CASSSPGGADTGELFF. The CDR3 bases are TGCGCCAGCAGCTCCCCAGGGGGGGCGGACACCGGGGAGCTGTTTTTT.